This is a list of T cell receptor beta chains from one sample in a study of blood T cell repertoires in COVID-19. Some clones are missing from TCRdb's copy, which holds only in-frame ones; the method was immunoSEQ multiplex PCR. The sample lists some 380,000 clones, roughly 90% occurring once. The sequenced sample was peripheral blood. Every receptor here comes from a young man with active or convalescent COVID-19. The CDR3 runs from the conserved cysteine through the conserved F or W. Each record gives: D gene, J gene, clone size, V gene, CDR3 protein, CDR3 DNA. The D gene is left open where the match is weak. Clone size is not always given. Where it is, it says once, few, many or a class for expanded clones.

>-|TRBJ1-5|once|TRBV28
CASSRTANQPQHF
TGTGCCAGCAGTAGGACAGCCAATCAGCCCCAGCATTTT
>TRBD2|TRBJ2-2|-|TRBV18
CASSPAGGANTGELFF
TGTGCCAGCTCACCAGCGGGGGGCGCGAACACCGGGGAGCTGTTTTTT
>TRBD1|TRBJ2-7|-|TRBV7-3
CASSLFGTGDYEQYF
TGTGCCAGCAGCTTATTTGGGACAGGGGACTACGAGCAGTACTTC
>TRBD1|TRBJ1-5|-|TRBV28
CASVGQGDNQPQHF
TGTGCCAGCGTCGGACAGGGGGACAATCAGCCCCAGCATTTT
>-|TRBJ2-7|-|TRBV28
CASSPPNYEQYF
TGTGCCAGCAGTCCCCCTAACTACGAGCAGTACTTC
>TRBD1|TRBJ1-1|-|TRBV4-2
CASSPGQGAFRAFF
TGTGCCAGCAGCCCCGGACAGGGGGCGTTTCGAGCTTTCTTT
>-|TRBJ1-5|-|TRBV24-1
CATSDYPGDQPQHF
TGTGCCACCAGTGATTATCCAGGGGACCAGCCCCAGCATTTT
>-|TRBJ2-7|-|TRBV20-1
CSASSSYEQYF
TGCAGTGCCTCCAGCTCCTACGAGCAGTACTTC
>-|TRBJ2-7|few|TRBV6-4
CASSDQPGSSYEQYF
TGTGCCAGCAGTGACCAACCAGGGTCCTCCTACGAGCAGTACTTC
>TRBD1|TRBJ1-6|-|TRBV28
CASSLLTGGNSPLHF
TGTGCCAGCAGTTTGTTGACAGGGGGTAATTCACCCCTCCACTTT
>TRBD1|TRBJ1-1|-|TRBV7-9
CASRLPPGQGLTEAFF
TGTGCCAGCAGATTACCCCCCGGACAGGGACTCACTGAAGCTTTCTTT
>-|TRBJ1-6|-|TRBV6-5
CASSYSEASISPLHF
TGTGCCAGCAGTTACTCGGAGGCGTCTATTTCACCCCTCCACTTT
>TRBD2|TRBJ2-1|-|TRBV11-3
CASSPVSGSGYNEQFF
TGTGCCAGCAGCCCTGTTAGCGGGAGTGGCTACAATGAGCAGTTCTTC
>-|TRBJ1-3|-|TRBV19
CASSIGFVRASGNTIYF
TGTGCCAGTAGTATTGGATTTGTGAGGGCCTCTGGAAACACCATATATTTT
>-|TRBJ2-1|-|TRBV6-5
CASSLDTTTYNEQFF
TGTGCCAGCAGTCTGGACACCACTACGTACAATGAGCAGTTCTTC
>-|TRBJ2-5|-|TRBV21-1
CASSKTGETQYF
TGTGCCAGCAGCAAAACGGGAGAGACCCAGTACTTC
>-|TRBJ2-1|-|TRBV5-4
CASSLEASAYNEQFF
TGTGCCAGCAGCTTGGAGGCTAGCGCTTACAATGAGCAGTTCTTC
>TRBD2|TRBJ2-7|-|TRBV9
CASSASGKPYEQYF
TGTGCCAGCAGCGCTAGCGGCAAACCCTACGAGCAGTACTTC
>-|TRBJ2-2|-|TRBV19
CATRPGQNTGELFF
TGTGCCACTCGACCGGGACAGAACACCGGGGAGCTGTTTTTT
>TRBD2|TRBJ2-5|-|TRBV5-5
CASSMGLAGGWGEETQYF
TGTGCCAGCAGCATGGGACTAGCGGGAGGGTGGGGCGAGGAGACCCAGTACTTC
>TRBD2|TRBJ2-3|-|TRBV5-6
CASSYSGGATDTQYF
TGTGCCAGCAGTTATAGCGGGGGAGCCACAGATACGCAGTATTTT
>-|TRBJ1-2|-|TRBV14
CASSPGTHYGYTF
TGTGCCAGCAGCCCCGGGACACACTATGGCTACACCTTC
>-|TRBJ2-7|-|TRBV5-8
CASSLGRPLTTYEQYF
TGTGCCAGCAGCTTGGGCAGGCCCCTTACCACCTACGAGCAGTACTTC
>TRBD1|TRBJ2-5|-|TRBV3-1/TRBV3-2
CASSQVLRGPQYF
TGTGCCAGCAGCCAGGTTCTAAGGGGGCCCCAGTACTTC
>TRBD2|TRBJ2-1|-|TRBV7-9
CASTLRLAGGHRDNEQFF
TGTGCCAGCACCCTGAGACTAGCGGGGGGCCATCGAGACAATGAGCAGTTCTTC
>TRBD1|TRBJ1-5|-|TRBV18
CASSNTGGTGQPQHF
TGTGCCAGCTCGAATACAGGGGGCACGGGACAGCCCCAGCATTTT
>TRBD1|TRBJ1-5|-|TRBV27
CASSLGRGNQPQHF
TGTGCCAGCAGTTTAGGCAGGGGGAATCAGCCCCAGCATTTT
>-|TRBJ1-2|-|TRBV20-1
CSASGRADRYGYTF
TGCAGTGCTAGTGGTCGGGCCGACAGGTATGGCTACACCTTC
>TRBD2|TRBJ2-7|-|TRBV10-3
CAISGPGLAGGIYEQYF
TGTGCCATCAGTGGGCCGGGACTAGCGGGGGGCATCTACGAGCAGTACTTC
>TRBD1|TRBJ1-4|-|TRBV7-3
CASSPGQGEKLFF
TGTGCCAGCAGCCCGGGACAGGGTGAAAAACTGTTTTTT
>-|TRBJ2-7|-|TRBV2
CASRRTASYEQYF
TGTGCCAGCAGACGGACAGCCTCCTACGAGCAGTACTTC
>TRBD1|TRBJ2-5|-|TRBV5-1
CASSLAGGQGTQETQYF
TGCGCCAGCAGCTTGGCCGGCGGACAGGGGACCCAAGAGACCCAGTACTTC
>TRBD1|TRBJ1-2|-|TRBV4-3
CASSQSGHGQGISGYTF
TGCGCCAGCAGCCAAAGTGGTCACGGACAGGGGATAAGTGGCTACACCTTC
>TRBD2|TRBJ2-1|-|TRBV7-3
CASSSSGTEQFF
TGTGCCAGCAGTTCCAGCGGGACTGAGCAGTTCTTC
>-|TRBJ1-1|once|TRBV7-9
CASSFGNLNTEAFF
TGTGCCAGCAGCTTCGGGAATTTGAACACTGAAGCTTTCTTT